This entry describes one T cell receptor (beta chain). The CDR3 contains 12 residues. Trimming removed 0 bases from V and 9 bases from J, with 10 bases in between. Germline V gene data show CDR1 as SGHNT and CDR2 as YYREEE (reference sequence). The data stem from a study of blood T cell repertoires in COVID-19. Study as a whole: Collection of acute and convalescent COVID-19 samples took place in the United States, Italy and Spain. Nucleic acid was either cDNA or gDNA, and it came from T cells, B-cell-depleted T cells, or PBMCs.

How the authors handled the data: Scientists estimated how many nucleated cells there were by amplifying reference gene primers. Sequencing was performed with immunoSEQ multiplex PCR; in TCRdb, only in-frame clones are kept and a portion is missing. D and trimming come from the DNA, and the V and J calls and clone size come from that table. The sample records fewer than 300,000 clones, over 65% being singletons. This sequence joins TRBV5-4 and TRBJ2-7, with D perhaps matching TRBD2 (5 bases). Sequences were obtained from peripheral blood. This receptor was identified in a woman older than 75 with acute or convalescent COVID-19. Here the CDR3 reads CASSLGGFGQYF. The CDR3 DNA sequence: TGTGCCAGCAGCTTGGGAGGGTTTGGGCAGTACTTC. Together with reference TRBV5-4 and TRBJ2-7, the CDR3 gives the full variable domain: ETGVTQSPTHLIKTRGQQVTLRCSSQSGHNTVSWYQQALGQGPQFIFQYYREEENGRGNFPPRFSGLQFPNYSSELNVNALELDDSALYLCASSLGGFGQYFGPGTRLTVT.